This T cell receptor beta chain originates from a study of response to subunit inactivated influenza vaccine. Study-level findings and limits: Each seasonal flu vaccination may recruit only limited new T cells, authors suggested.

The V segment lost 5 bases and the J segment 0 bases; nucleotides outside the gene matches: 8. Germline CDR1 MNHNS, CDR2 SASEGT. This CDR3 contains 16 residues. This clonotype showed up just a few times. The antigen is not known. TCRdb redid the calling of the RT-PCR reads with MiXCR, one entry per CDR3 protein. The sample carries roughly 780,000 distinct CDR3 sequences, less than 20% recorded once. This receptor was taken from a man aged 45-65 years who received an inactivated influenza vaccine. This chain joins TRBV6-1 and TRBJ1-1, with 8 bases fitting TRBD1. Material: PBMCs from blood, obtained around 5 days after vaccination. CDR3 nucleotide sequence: TGTGCCAGCAGTCTTTCCGGGACAGGATTGAACACTGAAGCTTTCTTT. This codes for CASSLSGTGLNTEAFF.